Included here is one T cell receptor (beta chain) sequence, with context. The sample belongs to a study of CD8+ T cells in alopecia areata. Stated treatment: oral pan-JAK inhibitor, 5-10 mg twice daily. The CDR3 is 15 residues long. CDR1 is MNHEY and CDR2 is SMNVEV in the germline V gene (reference sequence). V was pared by 0 bases and J by 7 bases, with 13 bases between. RNA was extracted and reverse transcribed into cDNA as the sequencing template. Repertoires were generated with immunoSEQ multiplex PCR, while TCRdb's copy carries only in-frame clones and drops some. The profile shows around 110,000 clones, around 53% of them singletons.

This specimen was CD8+ T cells sorted from blood, taken at week 24, from a patient treated with tofacitinib. This receptor was taken from a human donor with alopecia areata. The gene calls are TRBV27 and TRBJ2-1; the D call may be TRBD1 or TRBD2 (5 bases each). CDR3 coding DNA: TGTGCCAGCAGTTTATCTTTAGAGGGGCGGAATGAGCAGTTCTTC. Amino acid sequence: CASSLSLEGRNEQFF.